The source of this T cell receptor (beta chain) is a study of blood T cell repertoires in COVID-19. Study at large: The study drew acute and convalescent COVID-19 samples from the United States, Italy and Spain. Nucleic acid was either cDNA or gDNA, and it came from T cells, B-cell-depleted T cells, or PBMCs.

Under the authors' procedure: Estimation of nucleated cell counts was performed using reference gene primer amplification. Assay: immunoSEQ multiplex PCR; the TCRdb copy retains only in-frame clones and omits some. Clonal size and the V and J genes are those of that table, whereas D and trimming came from the DNA. The repertoire holds about 130,000 clones, with approximately 88% as singletons. The sample comprised peripheral blood. The receptor comes from a woman in her twenties or thirties who had recovered from COVID-19.

CDR3 amino acids: CASSRSGSGADTQYF. The CDR3 DNA sequence: TGTGCCAGCAGTCGTAGCGGGAGCGGGGCAGATACGCAGTATTTT. This chain uses TRBV7-3 with TRBJ2-3, with 9 positions matching TRBD2. This CDR3 is 15 amino acids long. In germline, CDR1 is SGHTA, CDR2 FQGTGA. V dropped 6 bases and J dropped 4; count of bases not matched to a gene: 8.